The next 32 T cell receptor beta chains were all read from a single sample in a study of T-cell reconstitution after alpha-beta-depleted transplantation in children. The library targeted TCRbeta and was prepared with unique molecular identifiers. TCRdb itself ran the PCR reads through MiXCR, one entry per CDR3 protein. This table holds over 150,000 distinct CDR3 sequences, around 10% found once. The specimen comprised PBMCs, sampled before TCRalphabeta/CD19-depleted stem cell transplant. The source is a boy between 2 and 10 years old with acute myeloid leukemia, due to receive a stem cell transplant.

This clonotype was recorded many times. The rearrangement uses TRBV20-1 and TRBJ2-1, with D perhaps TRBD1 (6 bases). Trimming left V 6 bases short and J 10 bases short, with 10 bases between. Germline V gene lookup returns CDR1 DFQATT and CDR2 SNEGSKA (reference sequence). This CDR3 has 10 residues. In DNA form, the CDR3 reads TGCAGTGCCGCACAGGGCGAGCAGTTCTTC. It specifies CSAAQGEQFF.

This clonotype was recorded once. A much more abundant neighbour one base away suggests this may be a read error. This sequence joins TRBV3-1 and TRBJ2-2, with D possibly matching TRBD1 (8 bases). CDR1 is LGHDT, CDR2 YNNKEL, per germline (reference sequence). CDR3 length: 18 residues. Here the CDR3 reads CATSQRARTGRDTGELFF. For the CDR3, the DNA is TGTGCCACCAGCCAGAGGGCCCGGACAGGGAGGGACACCGGGGAGCTGTTTTTT.

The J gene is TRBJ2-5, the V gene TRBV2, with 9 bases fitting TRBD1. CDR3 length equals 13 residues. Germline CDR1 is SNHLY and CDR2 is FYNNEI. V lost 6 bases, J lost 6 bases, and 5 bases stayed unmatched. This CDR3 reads CASSAGQGKTQYF. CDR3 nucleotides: TGTGCCAGCAGCGCCGGACAGGGGAAGACCCAGTACTTC.

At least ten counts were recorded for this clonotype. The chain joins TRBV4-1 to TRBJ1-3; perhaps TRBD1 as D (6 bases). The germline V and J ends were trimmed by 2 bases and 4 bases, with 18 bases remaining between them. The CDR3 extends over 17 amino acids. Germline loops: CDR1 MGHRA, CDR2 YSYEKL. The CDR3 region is CASSQTQGLEAGNTIYF. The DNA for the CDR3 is TGCGCCAGCAGCCAAACACAGGGTCTCGAAGCAGGAAACACCATATATTTT.

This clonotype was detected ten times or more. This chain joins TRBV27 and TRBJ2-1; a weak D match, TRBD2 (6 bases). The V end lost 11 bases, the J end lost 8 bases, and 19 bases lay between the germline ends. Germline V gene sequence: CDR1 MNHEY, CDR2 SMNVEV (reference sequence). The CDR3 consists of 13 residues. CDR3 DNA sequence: TGTGCCCGGGTGGGGGGAGCTGCAGATGAGCAGTTCTTC. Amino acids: CARVGGAADEQFF.

In DNA, the CDR3 is TGTGCCACCAGTGACTTGACAGACAGGGGAGGGACCCAGTACTTC. It translates to CATSDLTDRGGTQYF. This sequence joins TRBV24-1 and TRBJ2-5; 8 nucleotides line up with TRBD1. The CDR3 consists of 15 residues. The V gene's germline CDR1 is KGHDR and CDR2 SFDVKD. The V gene end was trimmed by 4 bases and the J gene end by 7 bases; junction bases not matched to a gene: 10.

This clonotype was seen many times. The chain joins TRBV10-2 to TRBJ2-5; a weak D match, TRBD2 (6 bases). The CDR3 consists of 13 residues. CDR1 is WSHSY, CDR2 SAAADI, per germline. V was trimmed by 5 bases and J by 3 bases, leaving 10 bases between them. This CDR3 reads CASSSLAEETQYF. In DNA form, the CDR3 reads TGCGCCAGCAGTTCTTTAGCGGAAGAGACCCAGTACTTC.

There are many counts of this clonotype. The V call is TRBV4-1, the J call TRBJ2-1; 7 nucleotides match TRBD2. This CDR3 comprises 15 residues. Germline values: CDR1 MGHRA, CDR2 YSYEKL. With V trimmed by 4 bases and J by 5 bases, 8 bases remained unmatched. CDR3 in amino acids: CASSPGGRTNNEQFF. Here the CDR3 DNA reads TGCGCCAGCAGCCCTGGCGGGAGAACTAACAATGAGCAGTTCTTC.

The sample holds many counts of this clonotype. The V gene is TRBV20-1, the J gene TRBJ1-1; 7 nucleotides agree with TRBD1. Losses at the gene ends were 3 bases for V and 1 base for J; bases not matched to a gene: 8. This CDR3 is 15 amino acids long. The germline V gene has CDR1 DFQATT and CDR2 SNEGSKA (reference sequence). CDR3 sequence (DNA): TGCAGTGCTAGGCCAGGGGGGCAGGGGAACACTGAAGCTTTCTTT. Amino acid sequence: CSARPGGQGNTEAFF.

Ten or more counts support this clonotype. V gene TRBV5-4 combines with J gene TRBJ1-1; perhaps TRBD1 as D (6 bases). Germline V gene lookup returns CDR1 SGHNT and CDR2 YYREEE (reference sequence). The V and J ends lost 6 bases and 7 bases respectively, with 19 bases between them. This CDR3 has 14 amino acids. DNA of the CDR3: TGTGCCAGCACCCCCATCTCTGGGGGCGGTGAAGCTTTCTTT. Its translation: CASTPISGGGEAFF.

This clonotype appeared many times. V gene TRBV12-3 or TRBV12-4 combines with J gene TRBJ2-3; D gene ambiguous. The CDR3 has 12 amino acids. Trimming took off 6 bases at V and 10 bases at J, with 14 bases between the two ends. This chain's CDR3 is CASRQPGGAQYF. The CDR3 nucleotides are TGTGCCAGCAGGCAACCGGGCGGAGCGCAGTATTTT.

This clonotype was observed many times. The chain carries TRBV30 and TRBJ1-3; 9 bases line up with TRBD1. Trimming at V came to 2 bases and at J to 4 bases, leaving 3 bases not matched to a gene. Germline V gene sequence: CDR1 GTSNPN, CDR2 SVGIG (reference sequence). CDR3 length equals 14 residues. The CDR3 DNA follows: TGTGCCTGGAGTTCGGACAGGGGCGGAAACACCATATATTTT. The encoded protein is CAWSSDRGGNTIYF.

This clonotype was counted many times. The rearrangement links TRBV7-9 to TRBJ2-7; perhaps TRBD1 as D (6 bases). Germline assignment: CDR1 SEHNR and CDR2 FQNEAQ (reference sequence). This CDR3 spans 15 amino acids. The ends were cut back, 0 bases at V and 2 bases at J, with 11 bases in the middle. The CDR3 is CASSLASGDAYEQYF. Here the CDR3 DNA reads TGTGCCAGCAGCTTAGCCTCAGGGGACGCCTACGAGCAGTACTTC. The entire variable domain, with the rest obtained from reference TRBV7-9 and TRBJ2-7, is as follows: DTGVSQNPRHKITKRGQNVTFRCDPISEHNRLYWYRQTLGQGPEFLTYFQNEAQLEKSRLLSDRFSAERPKGSFSTLEIQRTEQGDSAMYLCASSLASGDAYEQYFGPGTRLTVT.

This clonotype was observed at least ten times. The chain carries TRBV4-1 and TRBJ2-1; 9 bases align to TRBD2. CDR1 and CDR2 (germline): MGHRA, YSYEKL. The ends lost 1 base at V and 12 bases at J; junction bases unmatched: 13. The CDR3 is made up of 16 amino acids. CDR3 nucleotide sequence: TGCGCCAGCAGCCAAGGGCGGGGGGCTAGCGGGGTTCGGCAGTTCTTC. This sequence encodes CASSQGRGASGVRQFF.

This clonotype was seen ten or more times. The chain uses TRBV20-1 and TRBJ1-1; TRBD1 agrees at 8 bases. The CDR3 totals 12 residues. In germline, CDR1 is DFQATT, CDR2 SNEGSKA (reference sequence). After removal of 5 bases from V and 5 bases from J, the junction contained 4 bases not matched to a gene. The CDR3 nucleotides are TGCAGTGCTTCGGACAGGGCAACTGAAGCTTTCTTT. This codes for CSASDRATEAFF.

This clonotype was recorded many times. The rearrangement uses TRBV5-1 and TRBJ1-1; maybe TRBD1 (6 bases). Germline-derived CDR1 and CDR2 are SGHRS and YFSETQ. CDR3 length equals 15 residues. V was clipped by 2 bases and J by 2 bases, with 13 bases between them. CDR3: CASSLLTGGNTEAFF. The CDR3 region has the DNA TGCGCCAGCAGCTTATTGACAGGAGGTAACACTGAAGCTTTCTTT.

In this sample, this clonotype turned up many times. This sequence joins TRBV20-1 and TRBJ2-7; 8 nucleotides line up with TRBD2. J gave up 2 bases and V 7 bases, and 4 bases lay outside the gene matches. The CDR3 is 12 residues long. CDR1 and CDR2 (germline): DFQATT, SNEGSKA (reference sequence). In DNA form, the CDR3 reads TGCAGTGGAGGTAGCGGGACCTACGAGCAGTACTTC. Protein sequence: CSGGSGTYEQYF.

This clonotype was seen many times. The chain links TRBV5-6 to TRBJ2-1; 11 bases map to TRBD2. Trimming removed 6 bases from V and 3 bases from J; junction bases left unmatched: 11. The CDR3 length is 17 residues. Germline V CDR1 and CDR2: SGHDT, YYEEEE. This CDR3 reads CASNSLTSGNYYNEQFF. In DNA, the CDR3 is TGTGCCAGCAACAGCTTGACTAGCGGGAATTACTACAATGAGCAGTTCTTC.

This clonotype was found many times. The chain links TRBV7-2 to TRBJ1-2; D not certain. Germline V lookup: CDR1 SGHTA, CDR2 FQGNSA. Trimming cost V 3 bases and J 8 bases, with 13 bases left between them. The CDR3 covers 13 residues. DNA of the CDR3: TGTGCCAGCAGCTTTTGGGAAGGTGGAGGCTACACCTTC. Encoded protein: CASSFWEGGGYTF.

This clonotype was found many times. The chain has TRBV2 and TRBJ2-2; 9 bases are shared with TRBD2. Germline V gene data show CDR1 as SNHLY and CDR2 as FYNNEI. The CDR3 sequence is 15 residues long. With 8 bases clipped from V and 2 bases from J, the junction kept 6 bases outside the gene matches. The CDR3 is CASLSGGSNTGELFF. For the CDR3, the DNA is TGTGCCAGCCTGAGCGGGGGGTCTAACACCGGGGAGCTGTTTTTT.

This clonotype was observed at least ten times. The CDR3: CAIAVDSNTEAFF. The DNA for the CDR3 is TGTGCCATTGCCGTGGACAGTAACACTGAAGCTTTCTTT. The chain has TRBV10-3 and TRBJ1-1; the D gene is possibly TRBD1 (6 bases). The CDR3 is 13 residues long. Germline V lookup: CDR1 ENHRY, CDR2 SYGVKD. Between the trimmed V and J ends, which lost 9 bases and 2 bases, there was a span of 13 bases.

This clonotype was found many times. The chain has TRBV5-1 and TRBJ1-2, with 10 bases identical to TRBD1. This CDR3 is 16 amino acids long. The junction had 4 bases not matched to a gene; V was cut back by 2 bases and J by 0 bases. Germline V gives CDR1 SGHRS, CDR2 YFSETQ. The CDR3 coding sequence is TGCGCCAGCAGCTTCGACAGGGGGCTGGCTAACTATGGCTACACCTTC. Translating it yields CASSFDRGLANYGYTF.

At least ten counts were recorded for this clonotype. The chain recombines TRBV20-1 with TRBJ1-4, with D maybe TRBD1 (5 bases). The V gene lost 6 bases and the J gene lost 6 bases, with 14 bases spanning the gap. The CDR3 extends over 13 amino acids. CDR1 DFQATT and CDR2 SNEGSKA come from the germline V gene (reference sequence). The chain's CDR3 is CSARPREYEKLFF. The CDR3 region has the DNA TGCAGTGCCAGACCCAGGGAATATGAAAAACTGTTTTTT.

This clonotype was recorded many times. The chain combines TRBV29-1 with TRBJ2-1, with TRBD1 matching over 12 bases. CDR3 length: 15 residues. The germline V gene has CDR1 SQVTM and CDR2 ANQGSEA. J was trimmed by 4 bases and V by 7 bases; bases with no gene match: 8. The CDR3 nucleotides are TGCAGCGCTGGGGACAGGGGGCGCGGGTACAATGAGCAGTTCTTC. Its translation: CSAGDRGRGYNEQFF.

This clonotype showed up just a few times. CDR3 protein: CASSPIDGEGNEKLFF. DNA of the CDR3: TGTGCCAGCAGTCCAATAGATGGGGAGGGTAATGAAAAACTGTTTTTT. This chain connects TRBV28 to TRBJ1-4; D unresolved. This CDR3 region has 16 residues. The V gene's germline CDR1 is MDHEN and CDR2 SYDVKM. V lost 5 bases and J lost 4, with 17 bases in between. Full variable domain (rest looked up from reference TRBV28 and TRBJ1-4): DVKVTQSSRYLVKRTGEKVFLECVQDMDHENMFWYRQDPGLGLRLIYFSYDVKMKEKGDIPEGYSVSREKKERFSLILESASTNQTSMYLCASSPIDGEGNEKLFFGSGTQLSVL.

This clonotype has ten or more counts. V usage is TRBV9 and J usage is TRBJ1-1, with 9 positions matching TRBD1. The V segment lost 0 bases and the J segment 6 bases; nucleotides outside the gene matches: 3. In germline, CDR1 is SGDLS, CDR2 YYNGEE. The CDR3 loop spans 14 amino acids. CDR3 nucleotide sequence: TGTGCCAGCAGCGTAGGACAGGGGGGACCTGAAGCTTTCTTT. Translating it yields CASSVGQGGPEAFF.

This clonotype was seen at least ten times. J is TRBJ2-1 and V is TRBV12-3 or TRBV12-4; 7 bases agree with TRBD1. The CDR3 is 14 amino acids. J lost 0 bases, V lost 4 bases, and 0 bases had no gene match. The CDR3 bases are TGTGCCAGCAGTTGGACAGGCTCCTACAATGAGCAGTTCTTC. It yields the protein CASSWTGSYNEQFF.

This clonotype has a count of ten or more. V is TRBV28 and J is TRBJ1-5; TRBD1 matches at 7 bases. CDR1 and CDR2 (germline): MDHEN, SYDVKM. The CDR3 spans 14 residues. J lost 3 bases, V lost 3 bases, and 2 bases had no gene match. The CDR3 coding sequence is TGTGCCAGCAGTTTGGGACAGATCAATCAGCCCCAGCATTTT. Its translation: CASSLGQINQPQHF. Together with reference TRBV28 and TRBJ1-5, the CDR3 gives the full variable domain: DVKVTQSSRYLVKRTGEKVFLECVQDMDHENMFWYRQDPGLGLRLIYFSYDVKMKEKGDIPEGYSVSREKKERFSLILESASTNQTSMYLCASSLGQINQPQHFGDGTRLSIL.

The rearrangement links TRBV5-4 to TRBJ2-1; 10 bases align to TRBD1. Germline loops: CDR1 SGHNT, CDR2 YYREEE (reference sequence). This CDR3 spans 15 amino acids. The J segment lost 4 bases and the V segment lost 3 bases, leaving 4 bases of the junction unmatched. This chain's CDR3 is CASSSGTGDYNEQFF. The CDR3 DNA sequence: TGTGCCAGCAGCTCTGGGACAGGGGATTACAATGAGCAGTTCTTC.

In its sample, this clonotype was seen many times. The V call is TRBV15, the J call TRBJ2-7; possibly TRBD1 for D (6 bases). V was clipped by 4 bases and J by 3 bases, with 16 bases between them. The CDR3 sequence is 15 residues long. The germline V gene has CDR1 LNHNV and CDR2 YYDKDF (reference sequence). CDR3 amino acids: CATSTPGHRNYEQYF. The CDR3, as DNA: TGTGCCACCAGCACCCCGGGACACCGAAACTACGAGCAGTACTTC. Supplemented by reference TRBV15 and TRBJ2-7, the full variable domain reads DAMVIQNPRYQVTQFGKPVTLSCSQTLNHNVMYWYQQKSSQAPKLLFHYYDKDFNNEADTPDNFQSRRPNTSFCFLDIRSPGLGDTAMYLCATSTPGHRNYEQYFGPGTRLTVT.

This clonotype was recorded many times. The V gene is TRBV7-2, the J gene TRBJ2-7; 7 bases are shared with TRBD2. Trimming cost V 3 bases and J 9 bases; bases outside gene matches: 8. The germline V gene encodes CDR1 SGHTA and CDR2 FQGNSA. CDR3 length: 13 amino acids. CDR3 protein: CASSLGGMPPQYF. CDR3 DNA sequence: TGTGCCAGCAGCTTGGGGGGGATGCCACCGCAGTACTTC.

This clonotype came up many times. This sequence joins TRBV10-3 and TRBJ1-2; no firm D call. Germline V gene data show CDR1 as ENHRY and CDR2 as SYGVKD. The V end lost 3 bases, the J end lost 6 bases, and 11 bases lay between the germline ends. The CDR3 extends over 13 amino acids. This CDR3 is CAISEGRLDGYTF. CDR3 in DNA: TGTGCCATCAGTGAAGGCAGGTTGGATGGCTACACCTTC.